The 32 T cell receptor beta chains in this list originate from one sample, sequenced in a study of T cells in Graves' hyperthyroidism and ophthalmopathy. Amplified TCR beta CDR3 regions derived from RNA transcripts. Initially, a first-round RT-PCR of the TCR CDR3 employed the HTBI primer set. TCRdb processed the multiplex PCR reads anew with MiXCR; each CDR3 protein has one entry. This sample has 200,000 to 250,000 distinct CDR3 sequences, with roughly a quarter found just once. The sequenced sample was blood. These receptors came from a woman between 40 and 50 years old with Graves' ophthalmopathy.

This clonotype appeared many times. The chain uses TRBV10-3 and TRBJ2-2; 10 bases are a match to TRBD2. Germline CDR1 ENHRY, CDR2 SYGVKD. The CDR3 spans 17 residues. V lost 3 bases to trimming and J lost 4 bases; unmatched junction nucleotides: 8. The CDR3 region is CAISEGLAGVGTGELFF. CDR3 sequence (DNA): TGTGCCATCAGTGAAGGGCTAGCGGGAGTCGGCACCGGGGAGCTGTTTTTT.

The CDR3 sequence: CATTGEGNTEAFF. CDR3 coding DNA: TGTGCCACCACCGGGGAGGGGAACACTGAAGCTTTCTTT. The J gene is TRBJ1-1, the V gene TRBV28; D ambiguous. Germline V lookup: CDR1 MDHEN, CDR2 SYDVKM. Trimming stripped 10 bases from V and 1 base from J, with 13 bases between. The CDR3 has 13 residues. Full variable domain (missing parts from reference TRBV28 and TRBJ1-1): DVKVTQSSRYLVKRTGEKVFLECVQDMDHENMFWYRQDPGLGLRLIYFSYDVKMKEKGDIPEGYSVSREKKERFSLILESASTNQTSMYLCATTGEGNTEAFFGQGTRLTVV.

This clonotype was seen many times. The rearrangement uses TRBV28 and TRBJ1-2, with TRBD1 matching over 8 bases. Germline CDR1 is MDHEN and CDR2 is SYDVKM. V shed 3 bases and J 3 bases; nucleotides not matched to a gene: 3. The CDR3 runs to 14 residues. This chain's CDR3 is CASSLQGAYYGYTF. Written as DNA, the CDR3 is TGTGCCAGCAGTTTGCAGGGGGCATACTATGGCTACACCTTC.

The table lists this clonotype with many counts. This chain links TRBV9 with TRBJ1-1, with D possibly matching TRBD1 (6 bases). V lost 3 bases, J lost 4 bases, and 10 bases lay in between. This CDR3 comprises 13 residues. Germline values: CDR1 SGDLS, CDR2 YYNGEE. The CDR3 nucleotides are TGTGCCAGCAGCGAGGGGGTGATCACTGAAGCTTTCTTT. Translated, it gives CASSEGVITEAFF. Using reference TRBV9 and TRBJ1-1 for the parts outside the CDR3, the full variable domain is DSGVTQTPKHLITATGQRVTLRCSPRSGDLSVYWYQQSLDQGLQFLIQYYNGEERAKGNILERFSAQQFPDLHSELNLSSLELGDSALYFCASSEGVITEAFFGQGTRLTVV.

This clonotype has ten or more counts. V gene TRBV6-1 combines with J gene TRBJ1-6; D is possibly TRBD1 (5 bases). This CDR3 spans 15 amino acids. The V end lost 6 bases, the J end lost 7 bases, and 16 bases lay between the germline ends. Germline V gene sequence: CDR1 MNHNS, CDR2 SASEGT. CDR3 in DNA: TGTGCCAGCAGACCACCAGGGTCGCGGAATTCACCCCTCCACTTT. Translated, it gives CASRPPGSRNSPLHF.

This clonotype has a count of ten or more. The chain combines TRBV6-1 with TRBJ2-7; TRBD1 is a possible D gene (5 bases). The V gene lost 3 bases and the J gene lost 5 bases, with 11 bases spanning the gap. The CDR3 runs to 13 residues. The germline gives CDR1 MNHNS, CDR2 SASEGT. CDR3: CASSEYEGDEQYF. CDR3 bases: TGTGCCAGCAGTGAGTATGAAGGGGACGAGCAGTACTTC.

This clonotype has more than one count but fewer than ten. Relative to the germline gene, one junction end is altered; a read error may explain this. The chain recombines TRBV12-3 or TRBV12-4 with TRBJ1-1; D not resolved. The CDR3 runs to 13 residues. The CDR3 DNA reads TGTGCCAGCAGTTTGACGATGAACTCTGAAGCTTTCTTT. Its protein is CASSLTMNSEAFF.

This chain joins TRBV6-4 and TRBJ1-5; D is ambiguous. CDR1 and CDR2 (germline): MRHNA, SNTAGT. The CDR3 sequence is 15 residues long. V lost 0 bases to trimming and J lost 1 base, with 7 bases between them. DNA for the CDR3: TGTGCCAGCAGTGACTCGGTCCAGAGCAATCAGCCCCAGCATTTT. It encodes CASSDSVQSNQPQHF.

In this sample, this clonotype turned up many times. The chain employs TRBV11-3 and TRBJ1-1; no clear D. The CDR3 sequence is 17 residues long. Trimming left V 1 base short and J 1 base short, with 16 bases between. CDR1 is SGHNT, CDR2 YENEEA, per germline. In DNA, the CDR3 is TGTGCCAGCAGCTTAGTAGGAGGCGGACGGCAGAACACTGAAGCTTTCTTT. Translated, it gives CASSLVGGGRQNTEAFF.

The table lists this clonotype with many counts. The J gene is TRBJ2-7, the V gene TRBV6-1; 8 bases agree with TRBD2. The CDR3 spans 13 residues. V lost 7 bases and J lost 0; bases outside the gene matches: 2. Germline CDR1 is MNHNS and CDR2 is SASEGT. This CDR3 is CASTGTSSYEQYF. CDR3 DNA: TGTGCCAGCACCGGGACTAGCTCCTACGAGCAGTACTTC.

At least ten counts were recorded for this clonotype. The chain couples TRBV19 to TRBJ2-7; the match to TRBD2 covers 7 bases. With 3 bases clipped from V and 0 bases from J, the junction kept 2 bases outside the gene matches. CDR3 length equals 14 residues. Germline loops: CDR1 LNHDA, CDR2 SQIVND (reference sequence). CDR3 sequence: CASSMREGSYEQYF. The CDR3 DNA reads as TGTGCCAGTAGTATGAGGGAGGGCTCCTACGAGCAGTACTTC.

This clonotype was seen repeatedly, ten times or more. V usage is TRBV28 and J usage is TRBJ1-1; possibly TRBD1 for D (5 bases). Germline assignment: CDR1 MDHEN and CDR2 SYDVKM. The CDR3 totals 14 residues. Trimming took off 3 bases at V and 3 bases at J, with 11 bases between the two ends. For the CDR3, the DNA is TGTGCCAGCAGTTTTGCAGGGACCGACACTGAAGCTTTCTTT. It yields the protein CASSFAGTDTEAFF.

In this sample, this clonotype turned up many times. The chain joins TRBV5-1 to TRBJ2-7; TRBD1 agrees at 8 bases. Germline CDR1 and CDR2: SGHRS and YFSETQ. J gave up 5 bases and V 4 bases, and 8 bases lay outside the gene matches. This CDR3 is built from 14 residues. In DNA form, the CDR3 reads TGCGCCAGCAGCCAGGACAGGGATTGGGACGAGCAGTACTTC. It codes for CASSQDRDWDEQYF.

In its sample, this clonotype was seen many times. V is TRBV12-3 or TRBV12-4 and J is TRBJ1-5; D is ambiguous. The CDR3 sequence is 14 residues long. The V end lost 1 base, the J end lost 4 bases, and 8 bases lay between the germline ends. In DNA form, the CDR3 reads TGTGCCAGCAGTTTAGGGGTTTTTAATCAGCCCCAGCATTTT. It codes for CASSLGVFNQPQHF.

This clonotype was observed many times. CDR3 nucleotide sequence: TGTGCCAGCAGTCTTACCCCCCGCCTAGCGGAGAAAAACATTCAGTACTTC. Protein sequence: CASSLTPRLAEKNIQYF. The chain combines TRBV6-1 with TRBJ2-4; 7 nucleotides agree with TRBD2. V lost 5 bases to trimming and J lost 4 bases; unmatched junction nucleotides: 14. Germline V lookup: CDR1 MNHNS, CDR2 SASEGT. This CDR3 has 17 amino acids.

This clonotype was observed many times. V and J are TRBV11-2 and TRBJ2-7; 8 bases are shared with TRBD1. The CDR3 length is 14 residues. The germline V gene has CDR1 SGHAT and CDR2 FQNNGV. V gave up 3 bases and J gave up 4 bases; unmatched junction bases: 5. CDR3: CASSFSQGAYEQYF. The CDR3 DNA reads TGTGCCAGCAGCTTCTCTCAGGGGGCATACGAGCAGTACTTC. The full variable domain, with the rest looked up from reference TRBV11-2 and TRBJ2-7, is EAGVAQSPRYKIIEKRQSVAFWCNPISGHATLYWYQQILGQGPKLLIQFQNNGVVDDSQLPKDRFSAERLKGVDSTLKIQPAKLEDSAVYLCASSFSQGAYEQYFGPGTRLTVT.

Points on this clonotype: This may stem from a read error, because a much larger clone lies one nucleotide away. The J gene is TRBJ1-2, the V gene TRBV7-8; possibly TRBD1 for D (5 bases). Germline lookup yields CDR1 SGHVS and CDR2 FQNEAQ. The CDR3 has 13 amino acids. With 1 base removed from V and 7 bases from J, the gap between germline ends came to 10 bases. DNA for the CDR3: TGTGCCAGCAGCTTAGTCAGGGACGGTGGCTACACCTTC. This translates into CASSLVRDGGYTF.

The chain combines TRBV2 with TRBJ1-1, with D possibly being TRBD1 (5 bases). CDR3 length equals 13 residues. V shed 4 bases and J shed 5 bases, with 11 bases lying between them. The germline gives CDR1 SNHLY, CDR2 FYNNEI. As DNA, the CDR3 is TGTGCCAGCAGTGGGGGGTTTCGGACTGAAGCTTTCTTT. Amino acid sequence: CASSGGFRTEAFF.

In this sample, this clonotype turned up a few times. The CDR3 DNA sequence: TGTGCCAGCAGTTCCCCCTTTTCAAGCGGGAGGGGAGAGCAGTACTTC. It encodes CASSSPFSSGRGEQYF. This chain uses TRBV27 with TRBJ2-7; the match to TRBD2 covers 10 bases. V lost 4 bases, J lost 7 bases, and 13 bases stayed unmatched. Germline V gene lookup returns CDR1 MNHEY and CDR2 SMNVEV (reference sequence). The CDR3 has 16 residues.

This clonotype was seen at least ten times. V is TRBV9 and J is TRBJ2-2; D may be TRBD1 (6 bases). The V gene's germline CDR1 is SGDLS and CDR2 YYNGEE. Trimming removed 5 bases at V and 7 bases at J, with 15 bases between. This CDR3 has 14 residues. This CDR3 is CASRAGVQSGELFF. Written as DNA, the CDR3 is TGTGCCAGCAGAGCAGGGGTGCAAAGCGGGGAGCTGTTTTTT.

This clonotype was picked up a small number of times. The genes are TRBV9 and TRBJ1-1, with a tentative D call TRBD1 (5 bases). The CDR3 is 15 amino acids. V was pared by 4 bases and J by 0 bases, with 13 bases between. Per germline, CDR1 SGDLS and CDR2 YYNGEE. CDR3 residues: CASSPPGGVNTEAFF. For the CDR3, the DNA is TGTGCCAGCAGCCCCCCCGGAGGGGTGAACACTGAAGCTTTCTTT.

This clonotype was found many times. The rearrangement links TRBV28 to TRBJ2-2; a possible D gene is TRBD1 (7 bases). Germline V gene data show CDR1 as MDHEN and CDR2 as SYDVKM. The CDR3 totals 16 residues. Trimming left V 4 bases short and J 5 bases short, with 17 bases between. CDR3: CASSSTRDSGTGELFF. In nucleotides, the CDR3 is TGTGCCAGCAGTTCCACCCGGGACAGCGGGACCGGGGAGCTGTTTTTT.

This clonotype was counted many times. V gene TRBV6-1 combines with J gene TRBJ2-7, with D possibly matching TRBD2 (5 bases). The germline V gene has CDR1 MNHNS and CDR2 SASEGT. CDR3 length: 11 residues. Trimming took off 7 bases at V and 7 bases at J, with 11 bases between the two ends. In nucleotides, the CDR3 is TGTGCCAGCACTCGGGGTGGTGAGCAGTACTTC. Its translation is CASTRGGEQYF.

J is TRBJ2-2 and V is TRBV4-2; 10 positions agree with TRBD2. Germline trimming cut 0 bases from V and 5 bases from J; bases unmatched to any gene: 9. There are 18 residues in the CDR3. Per the germline V gene, CDR1 is LGHNA and CDR2 is YNFKEQ. The CDR3: CASSQDLIAGGGTGELFF. The DNA for the CDR3 is TGTGCCAGCAGCCAAGATCTCATAGCGGGAGGAGGGACCGGGGAGCTGTTTTTT.

This clonotype came up many times. This chain joins TRBV5-1 and TRBJ1-2; 7 positions agree with TRBD1. Germline assignment: CDR1 SGHRS and CDR2 YFSETQ. V gave up 1 base and J gave up 3 bases; unmatched junction bases: 3. The CDR3 covers 14 residues. Written as DNA, the CDR3 is TGCGCCAGCAGCTTGAGACAGGGCGACTATGGCTACACCTTC. It is translated as CASSLRQGDYGYTF.

The rearrangement links TRBV7-3 to TRBJ1-1; unclear D gene. The germline V gene encodes CDR1 SGHTA and CDR2 FQGTGA. The CDR3 sequence is 13 residues long. V lost 9 bases, J lost 1 base, and 12 bases lay in between. The CDR3 loop is CASGLDSNTEAFF. CDR3 coding DNA: TGTGCCAGTGGGTTGGATTCGAACACTGAAGCTTTCTTT. Variable domain in full (rest from reference TRBV7-3 and TRBJ1-1): GAGVSQTPSNKVTEKGKYVELRCDPISGHTALYWYRQSLGQGPEFLIYFQGTGAADDSGLPNDRFFAVRPEGSVSTLKIQRTERGDSAVYLCASGLDSNTEAFFGQGTRLTVV.

A few counts support this clonotype. Being one base from a much bigger clone, this may be a read error. V and J are TRBV2 and TRBJ1-2, with D possibly being TRBD1 (6 bases). The CDR3 contains 15 residues. CDR1 and CDR2 (germline): SNHLY, FYNNEI. CDR3 loop: CVSTAQRTANYGYTF. CDR3 in DNA: TGTGTCAGCACGGCTCAACGGACAGCTAACTATGGCTACACCTTC.

This clonotype was seen many times. The rearrangement links TRBV7-8 to TRBJ2-5, with D tentatively TRBD1 (7 bases). The CDR3 totals 15 residues. The germline gives CDR1 SGHVS, CDR2 FQNEAQ. V lost 5 bases and J 5 bases, leaving 18 bases between the germline ends. Written as DNA, the CDR3 is TGTGCCAGCAGCACCAAAGCACAGGGGAGGGAGACCCAGTACTTC. This gives the protein CASSTKAQGRETQYF.

This clonotype was observed at least ten times. The genes are TRBV30 and TRBJ2-2; unclear D gene. The CDR3 runs 14 residues. V was trimmed by 2 bases and J by 0 bases, leaving 7 bases between them. The germline V gene encodes CDR1 GTSNPN and CDR2 SVGIG (reference sequence). The CDR3, as DNA: TGTGCCTGGAGTATGGCGGCGAACACCGGGGAGCTGTTTTTT. Amino acids: CAWSMAANTGELFF.

This clonotype was seen at least ten times. The chain carries TRBV11-2 and TRBJ2-7, with TRBD1 identical over 7 bases. This CDR3 is built from 19 residues. The V gene's germline CDR1 is SGHAT and CDR2 FQNNGV. J gave up 2 bases and V 1 base, and 17 bases lay outside the gene matches. As DNA, the CDR3 is TGTGCCAGCAGCTTAGGTTGGTCCGGGACAGCGGACCGGACCTACGAGCAGTACTTC. Amino acid sequence: CASSLGWSGTADRTYEQYF.

The chain joins TRBV6-1 to TRBJ2-5, with D possibly TRBD1 on 6 matching bases. The V end was cut by 6 bases, the J end by 5 bases, with 19 bases between. Looked up from germline, CDR1 is MNHNS and CDR2 is SASEGT. The CDR3 length is 15 residues. CDR3 amino acids: CASSPTGHQGETQYF. The DNA for the CDR3 is TGTGCCAGCAGCCCCACGGGACACCAGGGCGAGACCCAGTACTTC.

A note on this clonotype: Because it lacks the conserved phenylalanine or tryptophan at the end, this CDR3 is likely a read error. The V and J genes are TRBV7-9 and TRBJ2-7; D uncertain. The CDR3 is made up of 13 amino acids. V dropped 0 bases and J dropped 3 bases, with 6 bases sitting between them. In germline, CDR1 is SEHNR, CDR2 FQNEAQ (reference sequence). The chain's CDR3 is CASSLAWVYEQYL. CDR3 DNA sequence: TGTGCCAGCAGCTTAGCATGGGTCTACGAGCAGTACCTC.